One sample yielded the 20 T cell receptor beta chains listed below, sequenced in a study of CD8 T cells in ankylosing spondylitis. TCRdb re-called the 5' RACE reads through MiXCR, storing one row per CDR3 protein. The table has 200,000 to 250,000 distinct CDR3 sequences, roughly 24% seen once. The sequenced material came from blood, either unsorted or a sorted T cell fraction (not recorded which). Receptors were obtained from a male donor with ankylosing spondylitis or in good health (not recorded which).

This clonotype was picked up many times. The chain combines TRBV10-3 with TRBJ2-1; 9 bases map to TRBD2. V dropped 10 bases and J dropped 9; count of bases not matched to a gene: 7. The CDR3 totals 12 residues. Germline values: CDR1 ENHRY, CDR2 SYGVKD. The CDR3 bases are TGTGCCACTTTAGCGGGAGAGGGTGAGCAGTTCTTC. Protein: CATLAGEGEQFF.

There are many counts of this clonotype. The V call is TRBV29-1, the J call TRBJ2-2; 8 positions match TRBD2. Germline V gives CDR1 SQVTM, CDR2 ANQGSEA. The junction had 10 bases not matched to a gene; V was cut back by 6 bases and J by 7 bases. This CDR3 comprises 14 residues. CDR3 region: CSVSGTSGGGELFF. The CDR3 DNA reads as TGCAGCGTCTCCGGGACTAGTGGTGGCGGGGAGCTGTTTTTT.

The rearrangement links TRBV29-1 to TRBJ1-1; D unclear. The V gene's germline CDR1 is SQVTM and CDR2 ANQGSEA. The CDR3 covers 11 residues. V lost 5 bases, J lost 7 bases, and 11 bases lay in between. The CDR3 nucleotides read TGCAGCGTTTCCGGGGATGGTGAAGCTTTCTTT. It encodes CSVSGDGEAFF. The whole variable domain, filled in from reference TRBV29-1 and TRBJ1-1, reads SAVISQKPSRDICQRGTSLTIQCQVDSQVTMMFWYRQQPGQSLTLIATANQGSEATYESGFVIDKFPISRPNLTFSTLTVSNMSPEDSSIYLCSVSGDGEAFFGQGTRLTVV.

This clonotype has a count of ten or more. The CDR3 loop is CASSLSGGNGYTF. As DNA, the CDR3 is TGCGCCAGCAGCTTATCAGGGGGCAATGGCTACACCTTC. The chain joins TRBV5-1 to TRBJ1-2, with 8 positions matching TRBD1. Germline V gene sequence: CDR1 SGHRS, CDR2 YFSETQ. With 2 bases clipped from V and 6 bases from J, the junction kept 3 bases outside the gene matches. The CDR3 length is 13 residues.

This clonotype was seen at least ten times. The chain has TRBV7-3 and TRBJ1-6; the match to TRBD1 covers 8 bases. The CDR3 totals 14 residues. V lost 2 bases, J lost 10 bases, and 4 bases stayed unmatched. Germline loops: CDR1 SGHTA, CDR2 FQGTGA. The CDR3 region is CASSLSGGDSPLHF. Here the CDR3 DNA reads TGTGCCAGCAGCTTATCAGGGGGCGACTCACCCCTCCACTTT.

This clonotype was seen many times. This chain joins TRBV20-1 and TRBJ2-1, with 8 bases lining up with TRBD1. V gave up 3 bases and J gave up 6 bases; unmatched junction bases: 7. CDR1 DFQATT and CDR2 SNEGSKA come from the germline V gene (reference sequence). The CDR3 loop spans 14 amino acids. CDR3: CSARYQGAPNEQFF. CDR3 nucleotide sequence: TGCAGTGCTAGGTACCAGGGGGCCCCCAATGAGCAGTTCTTC.

The chain employs TRBV12-3 or TRBV12-4 and TRBJ2-7; no reliable D call. The CDR3 totals 11 residues. V lost 7 bases, J lost 3 bases, and 7 bases lay in between. CDR3 nucleotide sequence: TGTGCCAGCACCAGCGACTACGAGCAGTACTTC. The encoded protein is CASTSDYEQYF.

There are a few counts of this clonotype. The gene calls are TRBV20-1 and TRBJ2-1; 8 bases are shared with TRBD2. V was pared by 6 bases and J by 10 bases, with 26 bases of the junction left unmatched. The CDR3 is 18 residues long. Germline CDR1 and CDR2: DFQATT and SNEGSKA (reference sequence). CDR3 nucleotide sequence: TGCAGTGCGATCGGGACTAGACTCCTCGTATCGCTTCGGGGAGAGCAGTTCTTC. Translated, it gives CSAIGTRLLVSLRGEQFF.

This chain links TRBV5-5 with TRBJ2-7; D uncertain. The CDR3 contains 12 residues. CDR1 SGHKS and CDR2 YYEKEE come from the germline V gene (reference sequence). Trimming stripped 2 bases from V and 6 bases from J, with 9 bases between. CDR3 loop: CASSFTGLEQYF. Here the CDR3 DNA reads TGTGCCAGCAGCTTCACCGGCCTCGAGCAGTACTTC.

This clonotype was found a few times. This chain uses TRBV20-1 with TRBJ2-7; D is perhaps TRBD2 (5 bases). Germline V gives CDR1 DFQATT, CDR2 SNEGSKA (reference sequence). The ends were cut back, 1 base at V and 2 bases at J, with 9 bases in the middle. The CDR3 has 13 residues. The CDR3 bases are TGCAGTGCTAGAGTCCGGGATCCCTACGAGCAGTACTTC. Amino acid sequence: CSARVRDPYEQYF.

This sequence joins TRBV18 and TRBJ2-2; D gene uncertain. CDR1 KGHSH and CDR2 LQKENI come from the germline V gene. Trimming pared 0 bases from V and 4 bases from J, leaving 9 bases between. The CDR3 is made up of 15 amino acids. The chain's CDR3 is CASSPPSRATGELFF. The CDR3, as DNA: TGTGCCAGCTCACCACCGTCTAGAGCCACCGGGGAGCTGTTTTTT.

The chain joins TRBV12-3 or TRBV12-4 to TRBJ2-7; D is undetermined. Trimming removed 3 bases at V and 0 bases at J, with 9 bases between. The CDR3 totals 14 residues. CDR3 nucleotides: TGTGCCAGCAGTTTTTGGGCCAGCTCCTACGAGCAGTACTTC. Protein product: CASSFWASSYEQYF.

CDR3 in DNA: TGCAGCGTAGTCCCGGGACAGGGGGCGTCCAAAAACATTCAGTACTTC. Translation: CSVVPGQGASKNIQYF. The J gene is TRBJ2-4, the V gene TRBV29-1, with 12 nucleotides matching TRBD1. The CDR3 consists of 16 residues. The trim removed 6 bases at V and 2 bases at J, leaving 8 bases unmatched. Germline CDR1 and CDR2: SQVTM and ANQGSEA.

CDR3: CASSLGRLGNYEQYF. DNA of the CDR3: TGTGCCAGCAGCTTGGGACGTCTAGGAAACTACGAGCAGTACTTC. This chain links TRBV5-6 with TRBJ2-7; D gene unclear. The V and J ends lost 0 bases and 3 bases respectively, with 13 bases between them. Germline V lookup: CDR1 SGHDT, CDR2 YYEEEE. The CDR3 extends over 15 amino acids.

Only a few counts were recorded for this clonotype. Germline and junction disagree at one end, which may indicate a read error. The V and J genes are TRBV18 and TRBJ2-1; D might be TRBD1 (6 bases). This CDR3 is 15 amino acids long. In germline, CDR1 is KGHSH, CDR2 LQKENI. CDR3 DNA: TGTGCCAGCTCCCCTCGGACAGCCTCCGACAATGAGCAGTTCTTC. Protein sequence: CASSPRTASDNEQFF.

Many counts were recorded for this clonotype. V is TRBV4-1 and J is TRBJ2-6, with no clear D. The CDR3 sequence is 13 residues long. CDR1 and CDR2 from the germline V gene are MGHRA and YSYEKL. Trimming took off 4 bases at V and 7 bases at J, with 8 bases between the two ends. The DNA of the CDR3 is TGCGCCAGCAGCCCCCTCCAAGCCAACGTCCTGACTTTC. As protein: CASSPLQANVLTF.

This clonotype was seen a few times. The chain uses TRBV5-1 and TRBJ2-7; D is undetermined. Trimming took 0 bases from V and 2 from J, leaving 9 bases between them. Germline V CDR1 and CDR2: SGHRS, YFSETQ. There are 14 residues in the CDR3. CDR3 amino acids: CASSLGTIAYEQYF. The CDR3 bases are TGCGCCAGCAGCTTGGGGACGATAGCCTACGAGCAGTACTTC.

The rearrangement joins TRBV4-1 to TRBJ2-1; the D gene is possibly TRBD2 (5 bases). The V gene's germline CDR1 is MGHRA and CDR2 YSYEKL. Trimming took off 6 bases at V and 0 bases at J, with 15 bases between the two ends. The CDR3 loop spans 16 amino acids. In DNA, the CDR3 is TGCGCCAGCAGTCCCTTTACGGGAAGCTCCTACAATGAGCAGTTCTTC. Amino acids: CASSPFTGSSYNEQFF.

This clonotype was counted a few times. The chain joins TRBV5-1 to TRBJ2-7; D is unclear. Germline lookup yields CDR1 SGHRS and CDR2 YFSETQ. CDR3 length equals 13 residues. V lost 0 bases, J lost 4 bases, and 8 bases lay in between. The CDR3 region has the DNA TGCGCCAGCAGCTTGGCCTCTTGGTACGAGCAGTACTTC. It specifies CASSLASWYEQYF.

This clonotype was observed a few times. The chain is built from TRBV28 and TRBJ2-7, with D possibly TRBD1 on 5 matching bases. CDR1 and CDR2 (germline): MDHEN, SYDVKM. V lost 3 bases and J 5 bases, leaving 11 bases between the germline ends. This CDR3 has 13 amino acids. The CDR3 nucleotides are TGTGCCAGCAGTTTGCAGGGAACCCACGAGCAGTACTTC. This encodes CASSLQGTHEQYF.